This T cell receptor (beta chain) stems from a study of control samples from healthy donors and cancer patients (dated by TCRdb to between 2020 and 2021). The CDR3 goes from the cysteine to the phenylalanine over 11 residues. CDR3 DNA is the only sequence kept; it has 33 bases, read in frame from the first base. Trimming costs V 1 base and J 2 bases, and their ends lie 3 bases apart. The germline V gene gives CDR1 as SQVTM and CDR2 as ANQGSEA. Regarding this clone: Its recognized antigen is unknown. No base qualities exist here, and no much larger clone lies one base off it.

The protocol used for the library was the immunoSEQ multiplex PCR assay. The table was pulled from immuneACCESS by TCRdb, which kept in-frame rearrangements only. Such tables lose some clones; where checked, under half of the loss comes from unresolved V genes, and the rest has no known cause. The sample has about 410,000 clones on record, 80% to 95% of them singletons. Of the sample, roughly 6.4% falls within the top ten clones. Sample: PBMCs. The sequence was obtained from a man in his forties or fifties with head and neck cancer. The V gene is TRBV29-1 and the J gene is TRBJ2-7; there is no confident call for the D gene. CDR3 reads: CSVEGPYEQYF. Here is the DNA: TGCAGCGTTGAAGGCCCCTACGAGCAGTACTTC.